This TCR beta chain was retrieved from a study (dated by TCRdb to the mid-2010s). Library creation used RT-PCR. Data came from an Illumina MiSeq. TCRdb's own reprocessing of the public reads used fastp at Q25 and MiXCR and kept productive beta chains. When rows share a CDR3 protein, they turn into one entry using the most common DNA and genes. The sample profile shows more than 550,000 distinct CDR3 sequences; around 14% of them were found once. The ten largest clones take up 3% to 4.5% of the sample. As concerns this clonotype: Its antigen is unknown. The sample holds no much larger clone one base away, and base qualities are not on file.

Sample: memory CD4+ T cells from blood. This TCR was recovered from a female donor in good health, serving as a healthy control.

The sequence in DNA is TGTGCCAGCAGCCAAGTCCGAGACGGGGCTGAGCAGTTCTTC. Its product reads: CASSQVRDGAEQFF. The sequence links TRBV14 to TRBJ2-1; the D gene is possibly TRBD1 or TRBD2, each agreeing over 5 bases. Via the germline V gene, CDR1 is SGHDN and CDR2 FVKESK. CDR3 length: 14 amino acids, cysteine to phenylalanine. Only the CDR3 DNA stays, 42 bases, in frame from base 1. At the junction V is shortened by 1 base and J by 9 bases, with 13 bases in between.